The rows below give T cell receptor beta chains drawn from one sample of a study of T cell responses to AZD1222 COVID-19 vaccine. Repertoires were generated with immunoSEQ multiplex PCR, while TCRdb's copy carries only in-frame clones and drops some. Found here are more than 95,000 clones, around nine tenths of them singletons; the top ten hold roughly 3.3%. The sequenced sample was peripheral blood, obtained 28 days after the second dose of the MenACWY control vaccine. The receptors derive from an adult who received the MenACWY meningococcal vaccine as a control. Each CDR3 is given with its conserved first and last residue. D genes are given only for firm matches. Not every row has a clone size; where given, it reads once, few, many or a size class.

TGTGCCAGCTCACCACCGGATTCGAGGGGGCCCTACAATGAGCAGTTCTTC	CASSPPDSRGPYNEQFF	TRBV18	TRBJ2-1	NA	TRBD1
TGTGCCAGCAGCCGGAACGACAGGGCTAACTATGGCTACACCTTC	CASSRNDRANYGYTF	TRBV9	TRBJ1-2	NA	TRBD1
TGCGCCAGCTTCTCTTTGCAGGGGGCGAATGAGCAGTTCTTC	CASFSLQGANEQFF	TRBV5-1	TRBJ2-1	NA	TRBD1
TGTGCCAGCAGCTCCCGACAGGGCCCCACCACCGGGGAGCTGTTTTTT	CASSSRQGPTTGELFF	TRBV5-4	TRBJ2-2	NA	TRBD1
TGTGCCAGCAGCAGAGACAGGGGGGCGAACGAGCAGTACTTC	CASSRDRGANEQYF	TRBV21-1	TRBJ2-7	NA	NA
TGTGCCAGCAGCTCCTCCGGGGGCCCCGAGACCCAGTACTTC	CASSSSGGPETQYF	TRBV28	TRBJ2-5	NA	NA
TGTGCCAGCAGTCGACTAACCCCGTACCAAGAGACCCAGTACTTC	CASSRLTPYQETQYF	TRBV28	TRBJ2-5	NA	NA
TGCAGTGCTGGGGGGAGAAAGCTGTTTTTT	CSAGGRKLFF	TRBV20-1	TRBJ1-4	NA	NA
TGCGCCAGCAGCCTGGACGGGAGTAACTATGGCTACACCTTC	CASSLDGSNYGYTF	TRBV5-1	TRBJ1-2	NA	NA
TGCGCCAGCAGCTTGGGGACAGACGGCCTAAACACTGAAGCTTTCTTT	CASSLGTDGLNTEAFF	TRBV5-1	TRBJ1-1	NA	NA
TGCAGTGCTAGTAGGACAGGGATAGGGGGTACTGAAGCTTTCTTT	CSASRTGIGGTEAFF	TRBV20-1	TRBJ1-1	NA	TRBD1
TGCGCCAGCAGCTTATTCAGGGGGACAGGGTCGAGGCAGCCCCAGCATTTT	CASSLFRGTGSRQPQHF	TRBV5-1	TRBJ1-5	NA	TRBD1
TGTGCCAGCAGCTTCGCCCCGGGGGAGACCCAGTACTTC	CASSFAPGETQYF	TRBV7-2	TRBJ2-5	NA	NA
TGTGCCAGCAGTTCGGGGTTGGGTGGCTACACCTTC	CASSSGLGGYTF	TRBV28	TRBJ1-2	few	NA
TGCAGTGCTAGTGGACCGGGTTGGGGATACAATGAGCAGTTCTTC	CSASGPGWGYNEQFF	TRBV20-1	TRBJ2-1	once	NA
TGTGCCAGCAGCTTTCCCGGGACAGTGAACACTGAAGCTTTCTTT	CASSFPGTVNTEAFF	TRBV7-8	TRBJ1-1	NA	TRBD1
TGTGCCAGCAGCCCAGGCAGTTACTACGAGCAGTACTTC	CASSPGSYYEQYF	TRBV7-9	TRBJ2-7	once	NA
TGTGCCAGCAGCGATGGTGGGACAGGTACTGAAAAACTGTTTTTT	CASSDGGTGTEKLFF	TRBV28	TRBJ1-4	NA	TRBD1
TGTGCCACCAGTGACACAGGGACAGGGGGCAATCAGCCCCAGCATTTT	CATSDTGTGGNQPQHF	TRBV24-1	TRBJ1-5	NA	TRBD1
TGTGCCAGCAGCTTAACTCGCCGGGACAGAGATACGCAGTATTTT	CASSLTRRDRDTQYF	TRBV11-2	TRBJ2-3	few	TRBD1
TGTGCCAGCAGCAAGGGTGCGCTCACCAACTCTGGAAACACCATATATTTT	CASSKGALTNSGNTIYF	TRBV28	TRBJ1-3	NA	NA
TGTGCCAGTACGACAGGGTATGGGGAAAAACTGTTTTTT	CASTTGYGEKLFF	TRBV4-2	TRBJ1-4	NA	TRBD1
TGTGCCAGCAGGACAGAGGGGGATTCACCCCTCCACTTT	CASRTEGDSPLHF	TRBV6-1	TRBJ1-6	NA	NA
TGCGCCAGCAGCTTGGCCGGACAGAACCAGCCCCAGCATTTT	CASSLAGQNQPQHF	TRBV5-1	TRBJ1-5	NA	NA
TGTGCCAGCACCCTATACAGGGGGCGTAATTCACCCCTCCACTTT	CASTLYRGRNSPLHF	TRBV5-6	TRBJ1-6	NA	TRBD1
TGTGCCAGCAGAGAAGGCGGTGGAGAGACCCAGTACTTC	CASREGGGETQYF	TRBV6-1	TRBJ2-5	NA	NA
TGTGCCAGCAGCCAAGCTTATAATGCAGGGGGAAGCGAGCAGTACTTC	CASSQAYNAGGSEQYF	TRBV3-1/TRBV3-2	TRBJ2-7	NA	TRBD1
TGCGCCAGCAATGGGGTGAACACTGAAGCTTTCTTT	CASNGVNTEAFF	TRBV10-2	TRBJ1-1	NA	NA
TGTGCCAGCAGCTTAACCTGGGGCAATGAGCAGTTCTTC	CASSLTWGNEQFF	TRBV11-2	TRBJ2-1	NA	NA